This T cell receptor (beta chain) was identified in a study of sequential checkpoint blockade in melanoma. The overall study: First-line arms were nivolumab then ipilimumab, or the reverse, randomized 1:1. Maintenance nivolumab came after either treatment sequence.

The treatment is: randomized to nivolumab then ipilimumab (arm A) or the reverse (arm B). None of the patients previously received DNA-damaging chemotherapy. Sorted cells were live CD3+CD8+, lacking CD19 and CD56, from PBMCs. Germline assignment: CDR1 SGHDT and CDR2 YYEEEE. The CDR3 is 13 residues long. With V trimmed by 3 bases and J by 5 bases, 4 bases remained unmatched. Sequencing was performed with immunoSEQ multiplex PCR; in TCRdb, only in-frame clones are kept and a portion is missing. This sample carries some 17,000 clones, around 66% of them seen once, and the ten largest clones take about an eighth.

This chain connects TRBV5-6 to TRBJ2-5, with 7 bases lining up with TRBD1. This clonotype was sampled from a human donor with melanoma. Sequenced material: CD8+ T cells sorted from blood (inferred from file names), taken from a patient given nivolumab and ipilimumab in sequence. The DNA of the CDR3 is TGTGCCAGCAGCTACGACAGGGAGGAGACCCAGTACTTC. Encoded protein: CASSYDREETQYF.